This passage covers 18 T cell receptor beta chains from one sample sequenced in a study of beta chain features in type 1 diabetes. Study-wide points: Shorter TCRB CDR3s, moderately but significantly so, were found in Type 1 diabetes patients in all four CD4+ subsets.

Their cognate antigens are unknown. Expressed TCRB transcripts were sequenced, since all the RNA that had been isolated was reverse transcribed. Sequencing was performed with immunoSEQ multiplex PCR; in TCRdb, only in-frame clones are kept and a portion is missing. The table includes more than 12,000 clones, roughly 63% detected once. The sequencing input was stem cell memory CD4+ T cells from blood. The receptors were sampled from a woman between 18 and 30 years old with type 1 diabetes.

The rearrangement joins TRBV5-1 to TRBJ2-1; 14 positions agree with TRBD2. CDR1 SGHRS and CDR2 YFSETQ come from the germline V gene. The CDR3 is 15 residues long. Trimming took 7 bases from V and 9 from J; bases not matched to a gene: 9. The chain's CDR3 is CASALGLAGVGEQFF. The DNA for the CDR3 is TGCGCCAGCGCCCTGGGACTAGCGGGAGTGGGTGAGCAGTTCTTC.

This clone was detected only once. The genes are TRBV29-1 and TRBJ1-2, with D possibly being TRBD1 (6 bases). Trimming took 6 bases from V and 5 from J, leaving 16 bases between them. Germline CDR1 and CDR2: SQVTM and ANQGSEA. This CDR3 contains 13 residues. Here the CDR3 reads CSVGAGRDYGYTF. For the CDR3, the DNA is TGCAGCGTGGGGGCAGGAAGGGATTATGGCTACACCTTC. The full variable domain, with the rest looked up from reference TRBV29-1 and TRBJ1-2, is SAVISQKPSRDICQRGTSLTIQCQVDSQVTMMFWYRQQPGQSLTLIATANQGSEATYESGFVIDKFPISRPNLTFSTLTVSNMSPEDSSIYLCSVGAGRDYGYTFGSGTRLTVV.

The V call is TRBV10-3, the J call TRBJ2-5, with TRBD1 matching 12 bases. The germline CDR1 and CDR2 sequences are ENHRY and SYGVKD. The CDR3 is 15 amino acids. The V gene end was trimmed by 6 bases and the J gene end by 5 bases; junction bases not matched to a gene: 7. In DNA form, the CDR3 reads TGTGCCATCAGAGAGGGACAGGGGGCGCACGAGACCCAGTACTTC. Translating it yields CAIREGQGAHETQYF.

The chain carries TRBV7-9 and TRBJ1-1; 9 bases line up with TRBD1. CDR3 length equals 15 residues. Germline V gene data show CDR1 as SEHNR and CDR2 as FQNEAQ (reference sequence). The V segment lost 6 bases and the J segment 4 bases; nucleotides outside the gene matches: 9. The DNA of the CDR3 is TGTGCCAGCAGTAAACAGGGGGCGCGGGGCACTGAAGCTTTCTTT. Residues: CASSKQGARGTEAFF.

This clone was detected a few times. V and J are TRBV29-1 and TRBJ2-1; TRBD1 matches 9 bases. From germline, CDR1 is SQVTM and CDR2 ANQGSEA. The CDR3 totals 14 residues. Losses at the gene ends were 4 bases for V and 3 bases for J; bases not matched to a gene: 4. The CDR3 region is CSVARTGDYNEQFF. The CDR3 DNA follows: TGCAGCGTTGCAAGGACAGGGGACTACAATGAGCAGTTCTTC.

The DNA for the CDR3 is TGTGCCAGCAGGACAGGGCTGAACACCGGGGAGCTGTTTTTT. Amino acid sequence: CASRTGLNTGELFF. This chain uses TRBV2 with TRBJ2-2; 7 bases map to TRBD1. Germline V lookup: CDR1 SNHLY, CDR2 FYNNEI. The CDR3 spans 14 residues. The J segment lost 1 base and the V segment lost 6 bases, leaving 2 bases of the junction unmatched. Full variable domain (remainder filled in from reference TRBV2 and TRBJ2-2): EPEVTQTPSHQVTQMGQEVILRCVPISNHLYFYWYRQILGQKVEFLVSFYNNEISEKSEIFDDQFSVERPDGSNFTLKIRSTKLEDSAMYFCASRTGLNTGELFFGEGSRLTVL.

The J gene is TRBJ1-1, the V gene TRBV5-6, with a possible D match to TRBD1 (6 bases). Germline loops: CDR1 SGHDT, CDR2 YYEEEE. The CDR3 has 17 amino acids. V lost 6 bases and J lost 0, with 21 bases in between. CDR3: CASNTIAQGYMNTEAFF. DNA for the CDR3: TGTGCCAGCAACACCATTGCACAGGGCTACATGAACACTGAAGCTTTCTTT.

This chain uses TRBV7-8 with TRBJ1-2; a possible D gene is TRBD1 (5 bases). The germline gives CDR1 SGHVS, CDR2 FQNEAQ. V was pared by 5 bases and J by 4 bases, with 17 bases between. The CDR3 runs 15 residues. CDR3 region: CASSNLLGGTYGYTF. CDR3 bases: TGTGCCAGCAGCAACTTGCTGGGGGGAACCTATGGCTACACCTTC.

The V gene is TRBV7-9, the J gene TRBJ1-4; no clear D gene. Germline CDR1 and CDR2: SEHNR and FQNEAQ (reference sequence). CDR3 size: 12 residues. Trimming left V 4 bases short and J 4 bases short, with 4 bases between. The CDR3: CASSSSNEKLFF. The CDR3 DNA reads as TGTGCCAGCAGCTCGAGTAATGAAAAACTGTTTTTT.

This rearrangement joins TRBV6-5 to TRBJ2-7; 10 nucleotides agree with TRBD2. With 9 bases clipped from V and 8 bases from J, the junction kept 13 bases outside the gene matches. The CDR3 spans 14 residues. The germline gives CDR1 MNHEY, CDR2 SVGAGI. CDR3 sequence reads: CASIGSTSGTKQYF. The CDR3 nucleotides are TGTGCCAGTATCGGATCCACTAGCGGGACCAAGCAGTACTTC.

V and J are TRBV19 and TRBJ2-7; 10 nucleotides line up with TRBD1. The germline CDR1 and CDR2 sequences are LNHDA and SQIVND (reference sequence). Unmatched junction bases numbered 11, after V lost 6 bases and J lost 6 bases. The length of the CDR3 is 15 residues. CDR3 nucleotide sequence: TGTGCCAGTAGAGGGACAGGGGCCCAAACTTCCGAGCAGTACTTC. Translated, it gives CASRGTGAQTSEQYF.

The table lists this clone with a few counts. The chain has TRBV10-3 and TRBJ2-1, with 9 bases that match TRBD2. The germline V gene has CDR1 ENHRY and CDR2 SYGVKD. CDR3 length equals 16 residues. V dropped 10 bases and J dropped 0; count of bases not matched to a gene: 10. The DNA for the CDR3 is TGTGCCACCGATCTAGCGGGGCCCAGCTCCTACAATGAGCAGTTCTTC. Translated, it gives CATDLAGPSSYNEQFF.

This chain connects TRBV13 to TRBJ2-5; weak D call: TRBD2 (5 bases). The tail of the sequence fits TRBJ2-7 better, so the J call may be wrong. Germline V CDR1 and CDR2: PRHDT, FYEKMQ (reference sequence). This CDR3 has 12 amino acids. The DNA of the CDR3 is TGTGCCAGCAGCATCCCCGAGGGCGAGCAGTACTTC. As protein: CASSIPEGEQYF.

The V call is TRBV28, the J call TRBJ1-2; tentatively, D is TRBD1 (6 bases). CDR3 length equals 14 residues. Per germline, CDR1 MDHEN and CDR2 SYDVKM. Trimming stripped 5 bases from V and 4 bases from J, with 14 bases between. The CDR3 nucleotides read TGTGCCAGCAGTGGCCAGGGGAACGGCTATGGCTACACCTTC. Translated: CASSGQGNGYGYTF.

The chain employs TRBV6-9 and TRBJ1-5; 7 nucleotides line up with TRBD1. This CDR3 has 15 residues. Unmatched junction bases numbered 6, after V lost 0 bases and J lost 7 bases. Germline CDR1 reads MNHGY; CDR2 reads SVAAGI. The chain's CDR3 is CASSYSSRGEQPQHF. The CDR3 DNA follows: TGTGCCAGCAGTTATTCTTCCAGGGGGGAACAGCCCCAGCATTTT.

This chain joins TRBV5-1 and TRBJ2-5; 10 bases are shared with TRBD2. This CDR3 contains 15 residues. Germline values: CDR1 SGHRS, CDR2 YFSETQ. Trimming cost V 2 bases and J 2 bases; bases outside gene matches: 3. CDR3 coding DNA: TGCGCCAGCAGCTTTTTAGCGGGAGGTCAAGAGACCCAGTACTTC. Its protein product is CASSFLAGGQETQYF.

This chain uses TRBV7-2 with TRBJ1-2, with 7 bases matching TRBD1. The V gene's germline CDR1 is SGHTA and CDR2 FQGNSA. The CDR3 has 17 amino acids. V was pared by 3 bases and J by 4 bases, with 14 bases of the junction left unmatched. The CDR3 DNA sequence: TGTGCCAGCAGCTTCTTAGGGACAGAGGGGGGACTCTATGGCTACACCTTC. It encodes CASSFLGTEGGLYGYTF.

The CDR3 sequence: CAWSVRQPPRGNQPQHF. The CDR3 DNA sequence: TGTGCCTGGAGTGTACGACAGCCACCCCGGGGCAATCAGCCCCAGCATTTT. The chain employs TRBV30 and TRBJ1-5; maybe TRBD1 (5 bases). Trimming took off 0 bases at V and 2 bases at J, with 17 bases between the two ends. Germline CDR1 is GTSNPN and CDR2 is SVGIG (reference sequence). The CDR3 extends over 17 amino acids.